The 9 T cell receptor beta chains below were found in one sample sequenced in a study of CD8 T cells in ankylosing spondylitis. Study-level points and caveats: Within ankylosing spondylitis blood, a TCR beta motif made up of eight highly homologous variants appeared to be characteristic.

TCRdb used MiXCR to reprocess the 5' RACE reads, holding one entry per CDR3 protein. The table lists about 460,000 distinct CDR3 sequences, approximately 5.3% of them singletons, with around 3.5% in the top ten. Their recognized antigens are unknown. The sequencing sample was made of blood, either unsorted or a sorted T cell fraction (not recorded which). The source is a male donor with ankylosing spondylitis.

The sample holds many counts of this clonotype. The CDR3 DNA follows: TGCAGTGCTAGAGATCTGAGACAGGGGCTATCCGAGCAGTACTTC. It encodes CSARDLRQGLSEQYF. This sequence joins TRBV20-1 and TRBJ2-7; TRBD1 aligns across 8 bases. Trimming cost V 0 bases and J 6 bases; bases outside gene matches: 10. Germline V lookup: CDR1 DFQATT, CDR2 SNEGSKA (reference sequence). The CDR3 covers 15 residues.

This clonotype was recorded at least ten times. The chain couples TRBV21-1 to TRBJ2-2; the D segment call TRBD1 is taken from the table without a DNA check. TRBV21-1 represents a pseudogene. The CDR3 loop spans 19 amino acids. CDR3 residues: CASISGTINHRANTGELFF. The CDR3, as DNA: TGTGCCAGCATTTCGGGGACGATCAATCACAGGGCGAACACCGGGGAGCTGTTTTTT.

The CDR3, as DNA: TGTGCCAGCAGCTTATCTAGACTCTCATATCACTACGAGCAGTACTTC. Residues: CASSLSRLSYHYEQYF. The V gene is TRBV7-6, the J gene TRBJ2-7; D unresolved. Trimming took off 2 bases at V and 3 bases at J, with 17 bases between the two ends. Per the germline V gene, CDR1 is SGHVS and CDR2 is FNYEAQ. The CDR3 contains 16 residues.

The rearrangement uses TRBV7-2 and TRBJ1-5; D is unresolved. Looked up from germline, CDR1 is SGHTA and CDR2 is FQGNSA. The CDR3 totals 14 residues. V lost 7 bases to trimming and J lost 0 bases, with 10 bases between them. The CDR3 DNA reads TGTGCCAGCACTCCAGGAGGTAGCAATCAGCCCCAGCATTTT. This translates into CASTPGGSNQPQHF.

This clonotype was seen ten or more times. This sequence joins TRBV24-1 and TRBJ2-1; 10 bases align to TRBD2. The germline V gene encodes CDR1 KGHDR and CDR2 SFDVKD. After removal of 6 bases from V and 8 bases from J, the junction contained 6 bases not matched to a gene. The CDR3 has 14 residues. CDR3 DNA: TGTGCCACCAGTCGCTCTAGCGGGAGTTATGAGCAGTTCTTC. Protein sequence: CATSRSSGSYEQFF.

This clonotype was counted many times. The genes are TRBV20-1 and TRBJ2-2, with 9 bases matching TRBD2. The V gene's germline CDR1 is DFQATT and CDR2 SNEGSKA (reference sequence). With 3 bases clipped from V and 5 bases from J, the junction kept 7 bases outside the gene matches. The CDR3 runs 15 residues. CDR3 residues: CSARLAGKETGELFF. CDR3 in DNA: TGCAGTGCTAGGCTAGCGGGGAAGGAAACCGGGGAGCTGTTTTTT.

This clonotype was recorded at least ten times. The V and J genes are TRBV29-1 and TRBJ2-2; D ambiguous. The CDR3 runs to 10 residues. Germline CDR1 and CDR2: SQVTM and ANQGSEA. Between the trimmed V and J ends, which lost 7 bases and 7 bases, there was a span of 7 bases. This chain's CDR3 is CSALGGELFF. The CDR3 DNA sequence: TGCAGCGCCTTGGGCGGGGAGCTGTTTTTT.

This clonotype was detected many times. CDR3 nucleotide sequence: TGTGCCACCAGCAGAGATCGTCCGGACAGCTACGAGCAGTACTTC. Its translation: CATSRDRPDSYEQYF. The J gene is TRBJ2-7, the V gene TRBV15; D is perhaps TRBD1 (6 bases). Germline V gene data show CDR1 as LNHNV and CDR2 as YYDKDF (reference sequence). Trimming cost V 0 bases and J 3 bases, with 12 bases left between them. The CDR3 spans 15 residues.

This clonotype was counted at least ten times. V usage is TRBV15 and J usage is TRBJ1-2, with unresolved D. Per the germline V gene, CDR1 is LNHNV and CDR2 is YYDKDF (reference sequence). CDR3 length: 17 amino acids. Trimming pared 0 bases from V and 6 bases from J, leaving 20 bases between. CDR3 sequence: CATSRDPQAEDSNGYTF. The CDR3 DNA reads TGTGCCACCAGCAGAGATCCCCAGGCCGAGGATTCGAATGGCTACACCTTC.